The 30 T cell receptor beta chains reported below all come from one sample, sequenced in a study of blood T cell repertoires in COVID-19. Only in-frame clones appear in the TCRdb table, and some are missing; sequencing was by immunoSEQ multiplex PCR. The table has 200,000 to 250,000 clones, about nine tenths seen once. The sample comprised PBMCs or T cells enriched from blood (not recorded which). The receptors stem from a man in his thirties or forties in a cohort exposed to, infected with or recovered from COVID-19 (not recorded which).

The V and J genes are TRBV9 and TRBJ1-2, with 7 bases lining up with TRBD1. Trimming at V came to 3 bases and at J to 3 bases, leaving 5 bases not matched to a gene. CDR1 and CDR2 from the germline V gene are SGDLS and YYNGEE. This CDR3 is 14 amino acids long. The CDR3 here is CASSANRGDYGYTF. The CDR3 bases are TGTGCCAGCAGCGCCAACAGGGGCGACTATGGCTACACCTTC.

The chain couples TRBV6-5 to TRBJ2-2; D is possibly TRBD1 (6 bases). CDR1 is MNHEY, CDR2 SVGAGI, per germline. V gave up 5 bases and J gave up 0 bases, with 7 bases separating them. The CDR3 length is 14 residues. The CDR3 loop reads CASSPGANTGELFF. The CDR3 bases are TGTGCCAGCAGTCCAGGGGCGAACACCGGGGAGCTGTTTTTT.

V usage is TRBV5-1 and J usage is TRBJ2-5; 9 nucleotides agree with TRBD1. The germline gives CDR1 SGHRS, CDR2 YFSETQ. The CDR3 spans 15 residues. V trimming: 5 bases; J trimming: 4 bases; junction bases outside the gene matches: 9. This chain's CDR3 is CASRKTGGVGETQYF. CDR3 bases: TGCGCCAGCAGGAAGACAGGGGGAGTCGGAGAGACCCAGTACTTC.

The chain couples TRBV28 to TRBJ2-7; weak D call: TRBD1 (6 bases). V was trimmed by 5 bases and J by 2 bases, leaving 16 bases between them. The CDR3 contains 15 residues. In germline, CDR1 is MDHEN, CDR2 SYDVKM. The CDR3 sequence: CASSAPDSLAYEQYF. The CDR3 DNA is TGTGCCAGCAGTGCTCCGGACAGCCTGGCCTACGAGCAGTACTTC.

For the CDR3, the DNA is TGTGCCAAGGAAGCGGGCCCCCTACGCGAGCAGTACTTC. It specifies CAKEAGPLREQYF. The chain combines TRBV7-3 with TRBJ2-7; maybe TRBD2 (6 bases). CDR3 size: 13 residues. The V and J ends lost 10 bases and 6 bases respectively, with 19 bases between them. CDR1 and CDR2 (germline): SGHTA, FQGTGA.

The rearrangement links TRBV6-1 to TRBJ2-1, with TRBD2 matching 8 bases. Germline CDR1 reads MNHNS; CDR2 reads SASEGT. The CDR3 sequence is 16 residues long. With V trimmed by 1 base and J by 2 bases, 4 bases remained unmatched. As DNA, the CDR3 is TGTGCCAGCAGTGAAGATCCGGGAGGGCCCTACAATGAGCAGTTCTTC. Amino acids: CASSEDPGGPYNEQFF.

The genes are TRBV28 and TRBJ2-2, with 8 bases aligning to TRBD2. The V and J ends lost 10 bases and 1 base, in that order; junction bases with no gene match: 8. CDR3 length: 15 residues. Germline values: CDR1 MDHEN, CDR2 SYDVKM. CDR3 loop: CATKLAGKNTGELFF. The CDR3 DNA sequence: TGTGCCACCAAGTTAGCGGGAAAGAACACCGGGGAGCTGTTTTTT.

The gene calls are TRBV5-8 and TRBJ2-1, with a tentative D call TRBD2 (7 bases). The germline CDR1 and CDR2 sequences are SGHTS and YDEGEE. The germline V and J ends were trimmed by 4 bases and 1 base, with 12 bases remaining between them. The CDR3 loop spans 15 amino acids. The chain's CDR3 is CASSPRGASYNEQFF. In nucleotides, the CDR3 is TGTGCCAGCAGCCCCCGGGGGGCGTCCTACAATGAGCAGTTCTTC.

The CDR3 DNA reads as TGTGCCAGCGGACCGGGACTTAAAGAGACCCAGTACTTC. Its translation: CASGPGLKETQYF. The gene calls are TRBV7-6 and TRBJ2-5, with a tentative D call TRBD2 (6 bases). The V and J ends lost 8 bases and 3 bases respectively, with 13 bases between them. Germline-derived CDR1 and CDR2 are SGHVS and FNYEAQ. This CDR3 spans 13 amino acids. Filled out from reference TRBV7-6 and TRBJ2-5, the complete variable domain reads GAGVSQSPRYKVTKRGQDVALRCDPISGHVSLYWYRQALGQGPEFLTYFNYEAQQDKSGLPNDRFSAERPEGSISTLTIQRTEQRDSAMYRCASGPGLKETQYFGPGTRLLVL.

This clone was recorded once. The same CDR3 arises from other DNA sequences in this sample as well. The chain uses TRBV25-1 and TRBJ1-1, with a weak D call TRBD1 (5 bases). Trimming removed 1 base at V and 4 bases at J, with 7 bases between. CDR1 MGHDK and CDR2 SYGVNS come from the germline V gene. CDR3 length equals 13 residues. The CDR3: CASSEWGGTEAFF. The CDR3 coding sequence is TGTGCCAGCAGTGAATGGGGGGGCACTGAAGCTTTCTTT. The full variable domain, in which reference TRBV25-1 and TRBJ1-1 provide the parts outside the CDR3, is EADIYQTPRYLVIGTGKKITLECSQTMGHDKMYWYQQDPGMELHLIHYSYGVNSTEKGDLSSESTVSRIRTEHFPLTLESARPSHTSQYLCASSEWGGTEAFFGQGTRLTVV.

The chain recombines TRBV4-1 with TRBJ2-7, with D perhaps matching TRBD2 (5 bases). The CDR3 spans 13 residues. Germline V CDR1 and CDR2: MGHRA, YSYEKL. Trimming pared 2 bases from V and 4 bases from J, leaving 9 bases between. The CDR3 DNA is TGCGCCAGCAGCCAACTAGCAGATTACGAGCAGTACTTC. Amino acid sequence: CASSQLADYEQYF.

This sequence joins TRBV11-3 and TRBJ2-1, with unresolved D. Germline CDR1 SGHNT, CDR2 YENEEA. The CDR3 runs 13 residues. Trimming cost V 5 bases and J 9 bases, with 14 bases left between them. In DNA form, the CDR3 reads TGTGCCAGCAGCCGTGAAGTGGGCCTTGAGCAGTTCTTC. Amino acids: CASSREVGLEQFF.

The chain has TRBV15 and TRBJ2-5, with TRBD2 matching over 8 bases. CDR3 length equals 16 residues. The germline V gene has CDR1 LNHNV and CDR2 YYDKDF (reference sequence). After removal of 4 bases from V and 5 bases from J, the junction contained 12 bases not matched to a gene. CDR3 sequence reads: CATSTRDGRAGETQYF. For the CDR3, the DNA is TGTGCCACCAGCACTCGCGACGGGAGGGCCGGGGAGACCCAGTACTTC. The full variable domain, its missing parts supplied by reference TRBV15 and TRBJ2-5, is DAMVIQNPRYQVTQFGKPVTLSCSQTLNHNVMYWYQQKSSQAPKLLFHYYDKDFNNEADTPDNFQSRRPNTSFCFLDIRSPGLGDTAMYLCATSTRDGRAGETQYFGPGTRLLVL.

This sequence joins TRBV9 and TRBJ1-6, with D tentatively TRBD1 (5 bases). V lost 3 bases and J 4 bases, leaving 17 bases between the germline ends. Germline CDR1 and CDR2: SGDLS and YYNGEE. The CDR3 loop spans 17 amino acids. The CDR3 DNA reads TGTGCCAGCAGCGACCAAACAGGCCCCTCATATAATTCACCCCTCCACTTT. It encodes CASSDQTGPSYNSPLHF.

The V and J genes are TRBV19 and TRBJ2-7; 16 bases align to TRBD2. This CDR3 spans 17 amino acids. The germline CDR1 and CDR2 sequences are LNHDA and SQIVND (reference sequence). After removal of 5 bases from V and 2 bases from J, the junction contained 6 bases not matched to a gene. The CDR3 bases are TGTGCCAGTAGTCCCCGAGGGACTAGCGGGAGGGCCTACGAGCAGTACTTC. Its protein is CASSPRGTSGRAYEQYF.

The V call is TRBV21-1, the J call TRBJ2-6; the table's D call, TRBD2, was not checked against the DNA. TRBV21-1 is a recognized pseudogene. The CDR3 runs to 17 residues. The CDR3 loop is CASRVSVQQSRANVLTF. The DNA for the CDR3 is TGTGCCAGCAGAGTAAGCGTACAACAAAGTCGGGCCAACGTCCTGACTTTC.

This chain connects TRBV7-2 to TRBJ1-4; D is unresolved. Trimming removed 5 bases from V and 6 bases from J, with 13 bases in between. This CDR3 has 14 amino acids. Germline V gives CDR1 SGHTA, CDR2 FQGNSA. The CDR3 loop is CASSGRNRDEKLFF. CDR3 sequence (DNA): TGTGCCAGCAGCGGCAGGAATCGAGATGAAAAACTGTTTTTT.

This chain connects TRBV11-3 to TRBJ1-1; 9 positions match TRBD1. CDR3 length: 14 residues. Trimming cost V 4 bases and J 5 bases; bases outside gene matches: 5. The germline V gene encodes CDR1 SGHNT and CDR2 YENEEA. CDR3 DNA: TGTGCCAGCAGCTCGGGACAGGGAGGGACTGAAGCTTTCTTT. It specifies CASSSGQGGTEAFF.

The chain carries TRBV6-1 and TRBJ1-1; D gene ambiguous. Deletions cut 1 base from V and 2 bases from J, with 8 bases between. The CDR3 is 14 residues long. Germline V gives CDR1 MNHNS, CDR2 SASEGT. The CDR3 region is CASSEVTGNTEAFF. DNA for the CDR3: TGTGCCAGCAGTGAAGTAACGGGAAACACTGAAGCTTTCTTT.

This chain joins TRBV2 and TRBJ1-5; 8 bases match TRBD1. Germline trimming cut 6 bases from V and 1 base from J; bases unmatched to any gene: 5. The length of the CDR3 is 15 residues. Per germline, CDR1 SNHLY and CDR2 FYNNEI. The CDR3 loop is CASRGPGGSNQPQHF. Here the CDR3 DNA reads TGTGCCAGCAGGGGTCCAGGGGGCAGCAATCAGCCCCAGCATTTT. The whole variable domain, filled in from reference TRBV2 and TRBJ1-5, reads EPEVTQTPSHQVTQMGQEVILRCVPISNHLYFYWYRQILGQKVEFLVSFYNNEISEKSEIFDDQFSVERPDGSNFTLKIRSTKLEDSAMYFCASRGPGGSNQPQHFGDGTRLSIL.

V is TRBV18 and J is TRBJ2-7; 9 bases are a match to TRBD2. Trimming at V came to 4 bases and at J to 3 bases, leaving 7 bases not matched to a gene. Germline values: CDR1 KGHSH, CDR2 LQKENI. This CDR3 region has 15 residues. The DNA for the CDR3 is TGTGCCAGCTCACTAGTAGCGGGAGTCGACTACGAGCAGTACTTC. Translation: CASSLVAGVDYEQYF.

CDR3 nucleotide sequence: TGCGCCAGCAGCCGCGGGGGCCTCACTAATGAAAAACTGTTTTTT. Its protein product is CASSRGGLTNEKLFF. The chain uses TRBV4-1 and TRBJ1-4; D is possibly TRBD1 (6 bases). V shed 4 bases and J shed 2 bases, with 11 bases lying between them. The CDR3 consists of 15 residues. Germline CDR1 and CDR2: MGHRA and YSYEKL.

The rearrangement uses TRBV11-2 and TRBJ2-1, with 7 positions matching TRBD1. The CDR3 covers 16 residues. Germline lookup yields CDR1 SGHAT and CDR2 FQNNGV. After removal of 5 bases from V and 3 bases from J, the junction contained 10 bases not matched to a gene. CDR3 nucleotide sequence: TGTGCCAGCAGCATAGGACAGGCGCGATTCTACAATGAGCAGTTCTTC. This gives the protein CASSIGQARFYNEQFF.

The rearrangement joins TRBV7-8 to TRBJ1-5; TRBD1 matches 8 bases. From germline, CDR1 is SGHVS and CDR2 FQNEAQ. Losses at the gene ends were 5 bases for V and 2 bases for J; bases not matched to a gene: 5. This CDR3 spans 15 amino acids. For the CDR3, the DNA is TGTGCCAGCAGCCCAGGACAGGGTCGCAATCAGCCCCAGCATTTT. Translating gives CASSPGQGRNQPQHF.

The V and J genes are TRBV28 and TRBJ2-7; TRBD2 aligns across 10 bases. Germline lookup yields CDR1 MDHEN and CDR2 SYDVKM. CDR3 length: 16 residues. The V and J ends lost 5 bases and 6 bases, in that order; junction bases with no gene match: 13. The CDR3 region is CASSPTGLAGEPEQYF. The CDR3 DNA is TGTGCCAGCAGTCCCACCGGTCTAGCGGGAGAGCCCGAGCAGTACTTC.

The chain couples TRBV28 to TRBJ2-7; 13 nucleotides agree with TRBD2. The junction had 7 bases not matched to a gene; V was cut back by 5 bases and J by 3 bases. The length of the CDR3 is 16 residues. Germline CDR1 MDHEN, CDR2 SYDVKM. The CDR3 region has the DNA TGTGCCAGCAGTGATAGGACTAGCGGGAGTCTCTACGAGCAGTACTTC. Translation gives CASSDRTSGSLYEQYF.

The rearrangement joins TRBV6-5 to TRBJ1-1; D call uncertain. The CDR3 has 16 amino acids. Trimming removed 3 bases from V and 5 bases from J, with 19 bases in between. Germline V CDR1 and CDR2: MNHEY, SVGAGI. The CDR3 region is CASSYDSTGILTEAFF. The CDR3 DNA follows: TGTGCCAGCAGTTATGACTCAACCGGGATCTTGACTGAAGCTTTCTTT.

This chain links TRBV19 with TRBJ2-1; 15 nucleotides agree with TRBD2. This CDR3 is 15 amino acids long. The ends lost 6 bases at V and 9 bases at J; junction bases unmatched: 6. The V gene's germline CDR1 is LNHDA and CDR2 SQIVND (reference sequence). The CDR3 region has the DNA TGTGCCAGTAGCGAACAGGGACTAGCGGGAGGTGAGCAGTTCTTC. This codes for CASSEQGLAGGEQFF.

Here the CDR3 reads CASSFLNQPQHF. CDR3 coding DNA: TGTGCCAGCAGTTTTCTAAATCAGCCCCAGCATTTT. The chain uses TRBV27 and TRBJ1-5; D gene ambiguous. Germline V gene data show CDR1 as MNHEY and CDR2 as SMNVEV (reference sequence). The CDR3 totals 12 residues. Between the trimmed V and J ends, which lost 3 bases and 4 bases, there was a span of 4 bases.

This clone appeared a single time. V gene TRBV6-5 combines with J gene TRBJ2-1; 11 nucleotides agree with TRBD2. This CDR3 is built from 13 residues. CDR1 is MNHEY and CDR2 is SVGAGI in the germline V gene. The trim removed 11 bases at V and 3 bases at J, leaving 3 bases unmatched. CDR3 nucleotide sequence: TGTGCCTCGGGACTAGCGGTCTACAATGAGCAGTTCTTC. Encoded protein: CASGLAVYNEQFF.